This T cell receptor beta chain was captured in a study of blood T cell repertoires in COVID-19. Germline-derived CDR1 and CDR2 are MDHEN and SYDVKM. The CDR3 totals 14 residues. The ends were cut back, 4 bases at V and 3 bases at J, with 10 bases in the middle. Ages ranged from about 18 to 89 years, with residence in 24 US areas. Recovered status applied to Cohort 3 donors who had two consecutive negative PCRs. It also applied to those with clearance or with symptom resolution. In the study's own analysis: Amplified reference gene primers provided the basis for estimating nucleated cell counts. The method was immunoSEQ multiplex PCR; TCRdb's version includes in-frame clones alone and lacks a portion of them. The V and J calls and clone size were taken over from that table, and D and trimming were inferred from the DNA. The table includes 150,000 to 200,000 clones, about 89% detected once.

The clonotype was recovered from a woman between 18 and 29 years old who had recovered from COVID-19. The V call is TRBV28, the J call TRBJ1-5, with unresolved D. The sequenced material came from PBMCs or T cells enriched from blood (not recorded which). This CDR3 is CASSSRQINQPQHF. Written as DNA, the CDR3 is TGTGCCAGCAGTTCCAGACAAATCAATCAGCCCCAGCATTTT.